The 6 T cell receptor beta chains below come from one sample, sequenced in a study of CD8 T cells in Susac syndrome. RNA amounts of roughly 0.5 to 1 ug underwent reverse transcription with random hexamers. TCRdb re-called the immunoSEQ multiplex PCR reads through MiXCR, storing one row per CDR3 protein. The sample lists fewer than 300,000 distinct CDR3 sequences; around 83% were seen once. Material: CD8+ T cells from PBMCs. Every receptor here comes from a human donor with multiple sclerosis.

The chain couples TRBV4-1 to TRBJ2-1; unclear D gene. The CDR3 contains 14 residues. V gave up 1 base and J gave up 10 bases, with 14 bases separating them. Germline CDR1 and CDR2: MGHRA and YSYEKL. CDR3 sequence (DNA): TGCGCCAGCAGCCAAGGGGCCCCTGGGTACGAGCAGTTCTTC. Its protein product is CASSQGAPGYEQFF.

The CDR3 region has the DNA TGTGCCAGCAGTCTACAGTACCAAGAGACCCAGTACTTC. Protein: CASSLQYQETQYF. The rearrangement joins TRBV27 to TRBJ2-5, with unresolved D. CDR3 size: 13 residues. The ends were cut back, 5 bases at V and 0 bases at J, with 7 bases in the middle. Germline CDR1 is MNHEY and CDR2 is SMNVEV (reference sequence).

This sequence joins TRBV3-1 and TRBJ2-1, with 13 nucleotides matching TRBD2. The J segment lost 4 bases and the V segment lost 4 bases, leaving 7 bases of the junction unmatched. Germline CDR1 LGHDT, CDR2 YNNKEL (reference sequence). The CDR3 loop spans 17 amino acids. CDR3 residues: CASSPRAGLAGYNEQFF. CDR3 coding DNA: TGTGCCAGCAGCCCCCGAGCGGGACTAGCGGGGTACAATGAGCAGTTCTTC.

The chain joins TRBV7-9 to TRBJ1-5; D uncertain. CDR1 and CDR2 from the germline V gene are SEHNR and FQNEAQ (reference sequence). CDR3 length: 16 amino acids. Trimming pared 2 bases from V and 2 bases from J, leaving 13 bases between. CDR3 coding DNA: TGTGCCAGCAGCTTAACCACCGGGTCGGGCAATCAGCCCCAGCATTTT. Encoded protein: CASSLTTGSGNQPQHF.

The V call is TRBV19, the J call TRBJ2-1; 9 bases are a match to TRBD2. V lost 5 bases and J lost 7; bases outside the gene matches: 6. This CDR3 comprises 14 residues. Germline assignment: CDR1 LNHDA and CDR2 SQIVND (reference sequence). This CDR3 is CASSVAGAVNEQFF. CDR3 coding DNA: TGTGCCAGTAGTGTAGCGGGAGCCGTTAATGAGCAGTTCTTC. Full variable domain (remainder filled in from reference TRBV19 and TRBJ2-1): DGGITQSPKYLFRKEGQNVTLSCEQNLNHDAMYWYRQDPGQGLRLIYYSQIVNDFQKGDIAEGYSVSREKKESFPLTVTSAQKNPTAFYLCASSVAGAVNEQFFGPGTRLTVL.

The chain is built from TRBV7-9 and TRBJ2-3; no definite D call. CDR3 size: 15 residues. The germline CDR1 and CDR2 sequences are SEHNR and FQNEAQ (reference sequence). Trimming removed 0 bases at V and 3 bases at J, with 10 bases between. CDR3 bases: TGTGCCAGCAGCTTAGCGGGATCAAGAACAGATACGCAGTATTTT. It yields the protein CASSLAGSRTDTQYF.